The 18 T cell receptor beta chains in this list originate from one sample, sequenced in a study of blood T cell repertoires in COVID-19. The data were produced by immunoSEQ multiplex PCR, yet TCRdb's version contains in-frame clones alone and is incomplete. Of more than 300,000 clones in the sample, more than 75% were seen once. The sequencing input was PBMCs or T cells enriched from blood (not recorded which). These receptor sequences come from a man in his forties or fifties in a cohort exposed to, infected with or recovered from COVID-19 (not recorded which).

The chain recombines TRBV7-8 with TRBJ1-1; the D gene is possibly TRBD1 (6 bases). Per the germline V gene, CDR1 is SGHVS and CDR2 is FQNEAQ. The CDR3 covers 15 residues. Deletions cut 1 base from V and 1 base from J, with 10 bases between. The CDR3 is CASSLGMTGNTEAFF. DNA for the CDR3: TGTGCCAGCAGCTTAGGGATGACAGGGAACACTGAAGCTTTCTTT.

The chain uses TRBV7-6 and TRBJ2-5, with TRBD2 matching 9 bases. The CDR3 is 15 amino acids. The junction had 8 bases not matched to a gene; V was cut back by 5 bases and J by 4 bases. The germline CDR1 and CDR2 sequences are SGHVS and FNYEAQ. In nucleotides, the CDR3 is TGTGCCAGCAGCGGGAATAGCGGGAGCGGAGAGACCCAGTACTTC. This encodes CASSGNSGSGETQYF.

The chain uses TRBV2 and TRBJ2-1; TRBD2 agrees at 10 bases. The CDR3 loop spans 16 amino acids. V dropped 4 bases and J dropped 2; count of bases not matched to a gene: 5. Germline V CDR1 and CDR2: SNHLY, FYNNEI. Here the CDR3 DNA reads TGTGCCAGCAGTGTAACTACTAGCGGGGCCTACAATGAGCAGTTCTTC. Translation: CASSVTTSGAYNEQFF.

V is TRBV6-5 and J is TRBJ1-3, with TRBD1 identical over 8 bases. This CDR3 region has 15 residues. The V segment lost 7 bases and the J segment 1 base; nucleotides outside the gene matches: 6. Germline V gene sequence: CDR1 MNHEY, CDR2 SVGAGI. CDR3 nucleotide sequence: TGTGCCAGCAAGAACGACAGGGGATCTGGAAACACCATATATTTT. This gives the protein CASKNDRGSGNTIYF.

The rearrangement links TRBV2 to TRBJ1-1; 8 nucleotides agree with TRBD1. Trimming removed 6 bases from V and 0 bases from J; junction bases left unmatched: 3. CDR1 is SNHLY, CDR2 FYNNEI, per germline. The CDR3 has 14 amino acids. CDR3 loop: CASRPGGVNTEAFF. CDR3 in DNA: TGTGCCAGCAGACCAGGGGGCGTGAACACTGAAGCTTTCTTT.

This chain links TRBV18 with TRBJ2-1; the match to TRBD1 covers 7 bases. V shed 4 bases and J 5 bases; nucleotides not matched to a gene: 8. This CDR3 has 15 residues. The V gene's germline CDR1 is KGHSH and CDR2 LQKENI. The CDR3 DNA sequence: TGTGCCAGCTCACGAGACAGGGATCCTAACAATGAGCAGTTCTTC. This encodes CASSRDRDPNNEQFF.

The chain is built from TRBV7-5 and TRBJ2-6; the table's D call of TRBD1 was not tested on the DNA. TRBV7-5 is annotated as a pseudogene. The CDR3 contains 19 residues. DNA of the CDR3: TGTGTCAGAAGCTTAATACCCGGGACAGGTAACTCTGGGGCCAACGTCCTGACTTTC. Its protein product is CVRSLIPGTGNSGANVLTF.

The gene calls are TRBV18 and TRBJ1-3, with D possibly TRBD1 on 6 matching bases. The ends were cut back, 6 bases at V and 0 bases at J, with 12 bases in the middle. From germline, CDR1 is KGHSH and CDR2 LQKENI. The CDR3 contains 15 residues. The CDR3 region has the DNA TGTGCCAGCTCGCACGACAGGACCTCTGGAAACACCATATATTTT. This sequence encodes CASSHDRTSGNTIYF.

This chain joins TRBV13 and TRBJ2-6; D not resolved. The V and J ends lost 5 bases and 2 bases respectively, with 16 bases between them. The germline gives CDR1 PRHDT, CDR2 FYEKMQ (reference sequence). The CDR3 sequence is 17 residues long. The CDR3 loop is CASSPRSGGAGANVLTF. In nucleotides, the CDR3 is TGTGCCAGCAGCCCCCGATCGGGTGGCGCTGGGGCCAACGTCCTGACTTTC. Based on the CDR3 plus reference TRBV13 and TRBJ2-6, the full variable domain is AAGVIQSPRHLIKEKRETATLKCYPIPRHDTVYWYQQGPGQDPQFLISFYEKMQSDKGSIPDRFSAQQFSDYHSELNMSSLELGDSALYFCASSPRSGGAGANVLTFGAGSRLTVL.

J is TRBJ2-5 and V is TRBV5-1, with 8 bases lining up with TRBD1. Germline assignment: CDR1 SGHRS and CDR2 YFSETQ. Trimming at V came to 4 bases and at J to 1 base, leaving 9 bases not matched to a gene. The CDR3 contains 16 residues. CDR3 nucleotides: TGCGCCAGCAGCCCAATCTCCGGACAGGGCCAAGAGACCCAGTACTTC. Encoded protein: CASSPISGQGQETQYF. The entire variable domain, with the rest obtained from reference TRBV5-1 and TRBJ2-5, is as follows: KAGVTQTPRYLIKTRGQQVTLSCSPISGHRSVSWYQQTPGQGLQFLFEYFSETQRNKGNFPGRFSGRQFSNSRSEMNVSTLELGDSALYLCASSPISGQGQETQYFGPGTRLLVL.

This clone appeared a few times. The DNA of the CDR3 is TGTGCCAGCAGCACCGGGACTAGCGGGAGATATAACACCGGGGAGCTGTTTTTT. Translated, it gives CASSTGTSGRYNTGELFF. This chain joins TRBV5-6 and TRBJ2-2; 14 bases are shared with TRBD2. Germline CDR1 SGHDT, CDR2 YYEEEE. V was pared by 4 bases and J by 2 bases, with 7 bases of the junction left unmatched. CDR3 length equals 18 residues.

V gene TRBV5-1 combines with J gene TRBJ1-1; TRBD1 aligns across 9 bases. The CDR3 totals 17 residues. Germline V gene data show CDR1 as SGHRS and CDR2 as YFSETQ. V shed 5 bases and J 6 bases; nucleotides not matched to a gene: 17. The CDR3 reads CASSLRGTGSTKPEAFF. The CDR3 region has the DNA TGCGCCAGCAGTCTCAGGGGGACAGGGAGTACGAAGCCTGAAGCTTTCTTT.

With respect to this clone: Other DNA variants within this sample encode the same CDR3. Here the CDR3 DNA reads TGCAGCGTTGATGGACAGGGTTCAACTAACTATGGCTACACCTTC. Amino acids: CSVDGQGSTNYGYTF. V and J are TRBV29-1 and TRBJ1-2, with TRBD1 identical over 8 bases. This CDR3 has 15 residues. With 3 bases clipped from V and 0 bases from J, the junction kept 6 bases outside the gene matches. The germline gives CDR1 SQVTM, CDR2 ANQGSEA.

Comments on this clone: Other DNA sequences in this specimen translate into the identical CDR3. J is TRBJ2-7 and V is TRBV18; TRBD2 agrees at 10 bases. This CDR3 has 14 residues. Trimming took 3 bases from V and 4 from J; bases not matched to a gene: 3. In germline, CDR1 is KGHSH, CDR2 LQKENI. CDR3 sequence: CASSPGTSAYEQYF. Here the CDR3 DNA reads TGTGCCAGCTCACCCGGGACTAGCGCATACGAGCAGTACTTC.

This clone was counted a few times. The chain joins TRBV28 to TRBJ1-6; 12 bases line up with TRBD1. This CDR3 is built from 18 residues. V gave up 1 base and J gave up 6 bases; unmatched junction bases: 7. Germline loops: CDR1 MDHEN, CDR2 SYDVKM. The CDR3, as DNA: TGTGCCAGCAGTTTATCCCCGGGACAGGGGGCGCGTAATTCACCCCTCCACTTT. This translates into CASSLSPGQGARNSPLHF.

The genes are TRBV3-1 (or the pseudogene TRBV3-2) and TRBJ1-4; the D is unclear. Germline V gene data show CDR1 as LGHDT and CDR2 as YNNKEL (reference sequence). The length of the CDR3 is 15 residues. V gave up 2 bases and J gave up 8 bases, with 15 bases separating them. The CDR3 sequence: CASSQRDYLGEKLFF. The DNA for the CDR3 is TGTGCCAGCAGCCAAAGAGACTACTTGGGCGAAAAACTGTTTTTT.

This clone was seen once. The CDR3 here is CAISESRGGSNQPQHF. The CDR3 DNA follows: TGTGCCATCAGTGAGTCTAGGGGGGGGAGCAATCAGCCCCAGCATTTT. This sequence joins TRBV10-3 and TRBJ1-5; a possible D gene is TRBD1 (6 bases). This CDR3 has 16 residues. V was clipped by 0 bases and J by 1 base, with 10 bases between them. In germline, CDR1 is ENHRY, CDR2 SYGVKD.

V usage is TRBV4-1 and J usage is TRBJ2-5, with D possibly TRBD1 on 6 matching bases. CDR1 is MGHRA, CDR2 YSYEKL, per germline. CDR3 length: 17 amino acids. The ends were cut back, 3 bases at V and 1 base at J, with 18 bases in the middle. The CDR3 DNA reads TGCGCCAGCAGCCAGGGCTTGACTAAGGGGGTCCAAGAGACCCAGTACTTC. This codes for CASSQGLTKGVQETQYF.